The rows below give T cell receptor beta chains drawn from one sample of a study of T cell responses to AZD1222 COVID-19 vaccine. The repertoire was sequenced with immunoSEQ multiplex PCR; TCRdb's copy has only in-frame clones and lacks some. The sample yields 150,000 or so clones, around nine tenths seen once. This specimen was peripheral blood, taken on day 0 of AZD1222 vaccination. The receptors shown here come from an adult in good health. CDR3s include the opening cysteine and the closing phenylalanine or tryptophan. The D gene is left open where the match is weak. Not every row has a clone size; where given, it reads once, few, many or a size class.

size: NA
J: TRBJ2-5
V: TRBV18
D: NA
DNA: TGTGCCAGCTCACCACCAGGGTTAGGAGAGACCCAGTACTTC
CDR3: CASSPPGLGETQYF

size: NA
J: TRBJ2-7
V: TRBV5-3
D: NA
DNA: TGTGCCAGAAGCCTCTTTGGGGCCTACGAGCAGTACTTC
CDR3: CARSLFGAYEQYF

size: NA
J: TRBJ2-7
V: TRBV7-8
D: NA
DNA: TGTGCCAGCAGCTTCAGGGGTCCCTACGAGCAGTACTTC
CDR3: CASSFRGPYEQYF

size: once
J: TRBJ1-1
V: TRBV7-9
D: NA
DNA: TGTGCCAGCAGCGTGGGGGGCACTGAAGCTTTCTTT
CDR3: CASSVGGTEAFF

size: NA
J: TRBJ2-3
V: TRBV11-1
D: TRBD2
DNA: TGTGCCAGCAGCTTGAGGGGAACTAGCGGCACAGATACGCAGTATTTT
CDR3: CASSLRGTSGTDTQYF

size: NA
J: TRBJ1-1
V: TRBV4-2
D: TRBD1
DNA: TGTGCCAGCAGCCAAGCAGACCCCAGGGGGGCTTTCTTT
CDR3: CASSQADPRGAFF

size: NA
J: TRBJ2-7
V: TRBV4-3
D: NA
DNA: TGCGCCAGCAGCCCGAGGTTTGAGGCCGAGCAGTACTTC
CDR3: CASSPRFEAEQYF

size: few
J: TRBJ1-4
V: TRBV7-2
D: TRBD1
DNA: TGTGCCAGCAGCTTAGGCAGGGGGAATGAAAAACTGTTTTTT
CDR3: CASSLGRGNEKLFF

size: NA
J: TRBJ2-7
V: TRBV5-1
D: TRBD1
DNA: TGCGCCAGCAGCATATCAGGGGGATCCTCCTACGAGCAGTACTTC
CDR3: CASSISGGSSYEQYF

size: NA
J: TRBJ1-1
V: TRBV6-5
D: NA
DNA: TGTGCCAGCGCAAAGTACGACAGAGAATCTCAAGCTTTCTTT
CDR3: CASAKYDRESQAFF

size: NA
J: TRBJ2-7
V: TRBV7-2
D: TRBD2
DNA: TGTGCCAGCAGCTTAGTGGGGGGAGGGCCCTCCTACGAGCAGTACTTC
CDR3: CASSLVGGGPSYEQYF

size: NA
J: TRBJ1-4
V: TRBV6-5
D: NA
DNA: TGTGCCCACGGGGGAGGTGCTAATGAAAAACTGTTTTTT
CDR3: CAHGGGANEKLFF

size: NA
J: TRBJ2-7
V: TRBV20-1
D: NA
DNA: TGCAGTTCTCGAGGGGAGGACGGGCAGTACTTC
CDR3: CSSRGEDGQYF

size: NA
J: TRBJ2-3
V: TRBV4-1
D: TRBD2
DNA: TGCGCCAGCAGTAAGACTAGCGGGAGAGATCCAGATACGCAGTATTTT
CDR3: CASSKTSGRDPDTQYF

size: NA
J: TRBJ2-3
V: TRBV5-4
D: NA
DNA: TGTGCCAGCAGCTGGACTAGCACAGATACGCAGTATTTT
CDR3: CASSWTSTDTQYF

size: NA
J: TRBJ1-5
V: TRBV5-1
D: NA
DNA: TGCGCCAGCAGCCACGGGGGAGATAGCAATCAGCCCCAGCATTTT
CDR3: CASSHGGDSNQPQHF

size: NA
J: TRBJ2-2
V: TRBV7-9
D: NA
DNA: TGTGCCAGCAGCTTAGTTGTTCTGCCTCCCGGGGAGCTGTTTTTT
CDR3: CASSLVVLPPGELFF

size: NA
J: TRBJ2-7
V: TRBV19
D: TRBD1
DNA: TGTGCCAGTAGTATCGCGGCAGGGGGTCCCGAGCAGTACTTC
CDR3: CASSIAAGGPEQYF

size: NA
J: TRBJ2-3
V: TRBV3-1/TRBV3-2
D: TRBD2
DNA: TGTGCCAGCAGCCCTACTAGCGGCACTAGCACAGATACGCAGTATTTT
CDR3: CASSPTSGTSTDTQYF

size: NA
J: TRBJ2-3
V: TRBV6-2/TRBV6-3
D: NA
DNA: TGTGCCAGCAGTTATCTGACCGCGGGAGATACGCAGTATTTT
CDR3: CASSYLTAGDTQYF

size: NA
J: TRBJ2-3
V: TRBV9
D: TRBD2
DNA: TGTGCCAGCAGCCCGCGGGGACTACCACCTCTAGATACGCAGTATTTT
CDR3: CASSPRGLPPLDTQYF

size: NA
J: TRBJ1-5
V: TRBV7-2
D: NA
DNA: TGTGCCAGCAGCTTACAGGGAGGTCAGCCCCAGCATTTT
CDR3: CASSLQGGQPQHF

size: NA
J: TRBJ1-5
V: TRBV5-4
D: NA
DNA: TGTGCCAGCAGTAGTTGGGGCAATCAGCCCCAGCATTTT
CDR3: CASSSWGNQPQHF

size: NA
J: TRBJ2-3
V: TRBV29-1
D: NA
DNA: TGCAGCGTTCAGGGACTTAGCACAGATACGCAGTATTTT
CDR3: CSVQGLSTDTQYF

size: NA
J: TRBJ2-6
V: TRBV5-4
D: TRBD1
DNA: TGTGCCAGCAGCTTACCCGGGACAGCAGCTTCTGGGGCCAACGTCCTGACTTTC
CDR3: CASSLPGTAASGANVLTF

size: NA
J: TRBJ2-5
V: TRBV2
D: NA
DNA: TGTGCCAGCAGGGGGGAAGGAGAGACCCAGTACTTC
CDR3: CASRGEGETQYF

size: NA
J: TRBJ2-1
V: TRBV10-3
D: TRBD2
DNA: TGTGCCATCAGTCTGACTAGCGGGGGGAGGAATGAGCAGTTCTTC
CDR3: CAISLTSGGRNEQFF